Listed below are T cell receptor beta chains from one sample, sequenced in a study of T cell responses to AZD1222 COVID-19 vaccine. Here immunoSEQ multiplex PCR was the method, and the copy in TCRdb shows in-frame clones only, minus some. The table includes roughly 100,000 clones, 88% detected once. The specimen comprised peripheral blood, sampled on day 0 of AZD1222 vaccination. The source of these receptors is an adult in good health. The CDR3 runs from the conserved cysteine through the conserved F or W. D genes are given only for firm matches. Not every row has a clone size; where given, it reads once, few, many or a size class.

v_call	j_call	clone_size	d_call	cdr3_aa	cdr3_nt
TRBV7-3	TRBJ2-7	.	.	CASSLAGQNYEQYF	TGTGCCAGCAGCTTAGCGGGACAAAACTACGAGCAGTACTTC
TRBV4-3	TRBJ2-1	few	TRBD2	CASSRGLGDNEQFF	TGCGCCAGCAGCCGGGGACTAGGGGACAATGAGCAGTTCTTC
TRBV2	TRBJ2-1	.	TRBD2	CASRGTRYNEQFF	TGTGCCAGCAGGGGGACTAGATACAATGAGCAGTTCTTC
TRBV28	TRBJ1-5	few	TRBD1	CASNSGQGSFKPQHF	TGTGCCAGCAATTCGGGACAGGGGAGTTTCAAGCCCCAGCATTTT
TRBV15	TRBJ2-5	.	TRBD2	CATSRDSGTSGKGTQYF	TGTGCCACCAGCAGAGATTCTGGGACTAGCGGGAAGGGGACCCAGTACTTC
TRBV20-1	TRBJ1-6	.	.	CSAGANSPLHF	TGCAGTGCCGGGGCGAATTCACCCCTCCACTTT
TRBV7-8	TRBJ1-5	.	.	CASSIGPSNQPQHF	TGTGCCAGCAGCATCGGACCTAGCAATCAGCCCCAGCATTTT
TRBV19	TRBJ1-1	.	.	CASSIVVNTEAFF	TGTGCCAGTAGTATAGTCGTGAACACTGAAGCTTTCTTT
TRBV7-9	TRBJ2-1	.	TRBD2	CASSLRRTSGNNEQFF	TGTGCCAGCAGCTTACGAAGGACTAGCGGGAACAATGAGCAGTTCTTC
TRBV18	TRBJ2-7	once	.	CASSGQQYEQYF	TGTGCCAGCTCCGGACAGCAGTACGAGCAGTACTTC
TRBV6-2/TRBV6-3	TRBJ2-3	.	.	CASSPTEDTQYF	TGTGCCAGCAGTCCGACGGAAGATACGCAGTATTTT
TRBV9	TRBJ2-3	.	.	CASSPLRGPDTQYF	TGTGCCAGCAGCCCTCTGCGGGGTCCGGATACGCAGTATTTT
TRBV7-3	TRBJ2-3	once	TRBD1	CASSVGGRGTDTQYF	TGTGCCAGCAGCGTAGGGGGCCGGGGCACAGATACGCAGTATTTT
TRBV6-2/TRBV6-3	TRBJ1-2	.	.	CASSQRQVGYGYTF	TGTGCCAGCAGTCAACGACAGGTCGGCTATGGCTACACCTTC